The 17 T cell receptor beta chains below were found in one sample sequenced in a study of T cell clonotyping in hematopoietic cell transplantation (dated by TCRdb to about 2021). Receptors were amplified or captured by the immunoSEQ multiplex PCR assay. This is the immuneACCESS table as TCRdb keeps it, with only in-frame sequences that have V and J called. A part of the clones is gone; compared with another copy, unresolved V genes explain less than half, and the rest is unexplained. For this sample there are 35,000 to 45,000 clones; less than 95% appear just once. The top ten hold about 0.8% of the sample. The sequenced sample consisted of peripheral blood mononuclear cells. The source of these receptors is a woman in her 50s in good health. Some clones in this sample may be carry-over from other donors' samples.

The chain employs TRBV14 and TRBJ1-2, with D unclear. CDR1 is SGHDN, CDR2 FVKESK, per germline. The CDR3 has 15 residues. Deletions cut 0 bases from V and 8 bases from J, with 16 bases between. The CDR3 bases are TGTGCCAGCAGCCAAGAACCGGATTCGGCTCGGGGCTACACCTTC. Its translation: CASSQEPDSARGYTF.

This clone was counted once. CDR3 nucleotides: TGCGCCAGCAGCCCTTGGGGGGGGAACACCGGGGAGCTGTTTTTT. Its protein is CASSPWGGNTGELFF. The chain couples TRBV5-1 to TRBJ2-2; 7 nucleotides agree with TRBD2. V was pared by 4 bases and J by 1 base, with 4 bases of the junction left unmatched. The CDR3 has 15 residues. Germline V gene sequence: CDR1 SGHRS, CDR2 YFSETQ.

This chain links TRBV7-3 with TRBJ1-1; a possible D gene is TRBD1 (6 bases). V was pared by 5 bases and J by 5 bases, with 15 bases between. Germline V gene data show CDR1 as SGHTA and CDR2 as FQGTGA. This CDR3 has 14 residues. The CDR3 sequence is CASSPTGQGTEAFF. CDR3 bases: TGTGCCAGCAGCCCTACAGGGCAGGGGACTGAAGCTTTCTTT.

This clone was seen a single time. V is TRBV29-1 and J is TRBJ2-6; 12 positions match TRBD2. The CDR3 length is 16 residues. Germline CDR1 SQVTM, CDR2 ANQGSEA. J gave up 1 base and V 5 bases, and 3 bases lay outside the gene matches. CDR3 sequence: CSVQLAGGSGANVLTF. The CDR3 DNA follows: TGCAGCGTTCAGCTAGCGGGGGGGTCTGGGGCCAACGTCCTGACTTTC.

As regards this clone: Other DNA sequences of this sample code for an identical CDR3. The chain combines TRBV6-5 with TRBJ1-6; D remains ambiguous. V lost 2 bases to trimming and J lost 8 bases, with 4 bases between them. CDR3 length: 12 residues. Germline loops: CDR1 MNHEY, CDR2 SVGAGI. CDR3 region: CASSYGDSPLHF. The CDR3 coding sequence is TGTGCCAGCAGTTACGGGGATTCACCCCTCCACTTT.

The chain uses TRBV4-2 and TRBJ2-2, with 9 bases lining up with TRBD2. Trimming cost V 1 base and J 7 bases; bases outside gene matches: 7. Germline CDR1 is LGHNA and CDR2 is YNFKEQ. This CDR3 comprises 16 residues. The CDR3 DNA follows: TGTGCCAGCAGCCAAGGTGAAGCGGGGGGTGTCGGGGAGCTGTTTTTT. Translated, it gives CASSQGEAGGVGELFF.

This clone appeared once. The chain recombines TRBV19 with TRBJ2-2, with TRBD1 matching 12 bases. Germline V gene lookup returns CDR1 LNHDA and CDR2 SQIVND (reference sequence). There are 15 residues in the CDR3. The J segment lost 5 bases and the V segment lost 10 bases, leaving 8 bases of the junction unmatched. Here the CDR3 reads CATKGTGGFTGELFF. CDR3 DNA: TGTGCCACCAAGGGGACAGGGGGCTTTACCGGGGAGCTGTTTTTT.

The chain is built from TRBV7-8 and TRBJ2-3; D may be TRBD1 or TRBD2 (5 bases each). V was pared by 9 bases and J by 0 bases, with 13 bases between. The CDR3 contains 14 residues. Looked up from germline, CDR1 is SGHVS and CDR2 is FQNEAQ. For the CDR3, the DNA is TGTGCCAGTCTGAGAGGGGCTAGCACAGATACGCAGTATTTT. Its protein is CASLRGASTDTQYF.

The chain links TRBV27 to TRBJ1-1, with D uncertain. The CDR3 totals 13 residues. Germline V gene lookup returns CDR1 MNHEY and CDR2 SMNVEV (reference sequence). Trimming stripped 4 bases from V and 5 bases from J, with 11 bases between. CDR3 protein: CASSYPGRTEAFF. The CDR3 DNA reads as TGTGCCAGCAGTTACCCCGGGAGAACTGAAGCTTTCTTT.

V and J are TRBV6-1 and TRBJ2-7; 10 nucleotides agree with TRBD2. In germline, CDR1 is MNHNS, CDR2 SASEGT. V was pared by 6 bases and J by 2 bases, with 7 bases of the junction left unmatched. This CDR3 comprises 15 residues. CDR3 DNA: TGTGCCAGCAGGCCCTTAGCGGGGGGTACCTACGAGCAGTACTTC. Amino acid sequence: CASRPLAGGTYEQYF.

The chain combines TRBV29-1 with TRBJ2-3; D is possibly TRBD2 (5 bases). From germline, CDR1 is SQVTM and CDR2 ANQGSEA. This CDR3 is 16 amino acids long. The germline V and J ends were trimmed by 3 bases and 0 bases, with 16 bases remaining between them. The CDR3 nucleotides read TGCAGCGTTGAGTCTCAACTAGAGGGTAGCACAGATACGCAGTATTTT. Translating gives CSVESQLEGSTDTQYF.

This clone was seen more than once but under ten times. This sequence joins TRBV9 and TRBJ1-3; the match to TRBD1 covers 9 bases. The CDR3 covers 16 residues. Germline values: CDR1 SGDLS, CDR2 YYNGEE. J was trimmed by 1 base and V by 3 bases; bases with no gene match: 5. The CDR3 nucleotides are TGTGCCAGCAGCGAGGGACAGGGTTGGTCTGGAAACACCATATATTTT. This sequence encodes CASSEGQGWSGNTIYF. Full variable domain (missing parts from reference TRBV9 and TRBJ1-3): DSGVTQTPKHLITATGQRVTLRCSPRSGDLSVYWYQQSLDQGLQFLIQYYNGEERAKGNILERFSAQQFPDLHSELNLSSLELGDSALYFCASSEGQGWSGNTIYFGEGSWLTVV.

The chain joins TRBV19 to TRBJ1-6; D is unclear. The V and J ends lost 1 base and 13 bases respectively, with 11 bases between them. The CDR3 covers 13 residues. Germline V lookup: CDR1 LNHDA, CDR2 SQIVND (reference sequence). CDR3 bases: TGTGCCAGTAGTATAGCCCCGGGGAGTCCCCTCCACTTT. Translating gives CASSIAPGSPLHF.

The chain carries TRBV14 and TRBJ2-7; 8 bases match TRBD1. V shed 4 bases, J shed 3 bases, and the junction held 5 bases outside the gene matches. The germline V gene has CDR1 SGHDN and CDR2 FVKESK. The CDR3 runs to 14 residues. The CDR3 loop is CASSPQGAYYEQYF. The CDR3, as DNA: TGTGCCAGCAGCCCGCAGGGGGCTTACTACGAGCAGTACTTC.

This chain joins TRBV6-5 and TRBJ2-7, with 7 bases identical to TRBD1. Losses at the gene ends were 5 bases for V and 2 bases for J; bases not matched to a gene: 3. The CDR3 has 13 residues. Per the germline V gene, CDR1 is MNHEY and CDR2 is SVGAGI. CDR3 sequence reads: CASSKDRTYEQYF. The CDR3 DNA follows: TGTGCCAGCAGTAAGGACAGGACCTACGAGCAGTACTTC.

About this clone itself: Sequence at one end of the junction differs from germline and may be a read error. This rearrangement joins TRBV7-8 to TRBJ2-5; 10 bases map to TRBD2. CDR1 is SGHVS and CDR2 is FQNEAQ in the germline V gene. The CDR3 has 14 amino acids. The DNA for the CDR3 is TGTGCCAGCAGCCTAGCGGGGGACAGGGAGACCCAGTACTTC. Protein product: CASSLAGDRETQYF.

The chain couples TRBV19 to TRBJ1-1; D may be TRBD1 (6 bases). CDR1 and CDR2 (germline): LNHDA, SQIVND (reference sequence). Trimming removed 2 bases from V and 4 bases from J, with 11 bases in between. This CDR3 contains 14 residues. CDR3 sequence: CASSIHRETTEAFF. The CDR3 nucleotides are TGTGCCAGTAGTATACACAGGGAGACCACTGAAGCTTTCTTT.